The clone carrying this TCR beta chain has ten or more counts. Mismatch with germline at one junction end may stem from a read error. The starting material, 2 million PBMCs stored at -80 C, gave rise to the unsorted libraries. This CDR3 comprises 16 residues. Germline V CDR1 and CDR2: LGHDT, YNNKEL (reference sequence). With 10-nucleotide random UMIs included, cDNA was synthesized by 5'RACE. Using its own MiXCR run on the 5' RACE reads, TCRdb lists one record per CDR3 protein. The sample carries almost 85,000 distinct CDR3 sequences, roughly 2.6% recorded once. These data are taken from a study of neurological immune-mediated disorders.

Material: PBMCs. This sequence originates from a woman aged 25 to 39 with multiple sclerosis. The chain combines TRBV3-1 with TRBJ2-1; 11 nucleotides match TRBD2. CDR3 bases: TGTGCCAGCAGCCAAGTTGCGGAGGTAGCGGGAGGGCCGGTAATCTTC. Translation gives CASSQVAEVAGGPVIF.